A selection of T cell receptor beta chains follows, all from one sample in a study of T cell responses to AZD1222 COVID-19 vaccine. Using immunoSEQ multiplex PCR, the repertoire was profiled, and TCRdb retains in-frame clones only, with some absent. The sample consists of roughly 100,000 clones, about 81% of them appearing once. The source was peripheral blood, collected on day 0 of AZD1222 vaccination. The receptors shown here come from an adult in good health. Each CDR3 is given with its conserved first and last residue. D genes are given only for firm matches. Not every row has a clone size; where given, it reads once, few, many or a size class.

d_call: TRBD1; clone_size: large; v_call: TRBV9; j_call: TRBJ2-7; cdr3_nt: TGTGCCAGCAGCGCGACAGGGCTTGGGGAGCAGTACTTC; cdr3_aa: CASSATGLGEQYF
d_call: -; clone_size: -; v_call: TRBV10-3; j_call: TRBJ1-3; cdr3_nt: TGTGCCATCAGTGTTTCGGTCTCTGGAAACACCATATATTTT; cdr3_aa: CAISVSVSGNTIYF
d_call: -; clone_size: few; v_call: TRBV5-1; j_call: TRBJ1-1; cdr3_nt: TGCGCCAGCAGCGCGACAGGACTAGGAGCTTTCTTT; cdr3_aa: CASSATGLGAFF
d_call: -; clone_size: -; v_call: TRBV5-6; j_call: TRBJ1-3; cdr3_nt: TGTGCCAGCAGCTTGTCCCGGACGGCGATCTCTGGAAACACCATATATTTT; cdr3_aa: CASSLSRTAISGNTIYF
d_call: -; clone_size: -; v_call: TRBV19; j_call: TRBJ1-2; cdr3_nt: TGTGCCAGTAGCCGAGGCAGGGGAAACGAAAAAAACTATGGCTACACCTTC; cdr3_aa: CASSRGRGNEKNYGYTF
d_call: -; clone_size: -; v_call: TRBV9; j_call: TRBJ2-3; cdr3_nt: TGTGCCAGCAGCGTCCAGGACACAGATACGCAGTATTTT; cdr3_aa: CASSVQDTDTQYF
d_call: TRBD2; clone_size: once; v_call: TRBV11-2; j_call: TRBJ2-1; cdr3_nt: TGTGCCAGCAGCTTAGTTCGACGGGGCCTAGCGGAGGACAATGAGCAGTTCTTC; cdr3_aa: CASSLVRRGLAEDNEQFF
d_call: TRBD1; clone_size: -; v_call: TRBV19; j_call: TRBJ2-1; cdr3_nt: TGTGCCAGTAGTGTACAGGGGTCCTACAATGAGCAGTTCTTC; cdr3_aa: CASSVQGSYNEQFF
d_call: TRBD1; clone_size: -; v_call: TRBV18; j_call: TRBJ1-2; cdr3_nt: TGTGCCAGCTCACCGACGGACAGGGATAATGGCTACACCTTC; cdr3_aa: CASSPTDRDNGYTF
d_call: -; clone_size: -; v_call: TRBV4-2; j_call: TRBJ1-2; cdr3_nt: TGTGCCAGCAGCCAAGAGACAGGATATGGCTACACCTTC; cdr3_aa: CASSQETGYGYTF
d_call: TRBD2; clone_size: -; v_call: TRBV7-2; j_call: TRBJ2-7; cdr3_nt: TGTGCCAGCAGCCCTAGCGGGGGTTCGACCTACGAGCAGTACTTC; cdr3_aa: CASSPSGGSTYEQYF
d_call: -; clone_size: -; v_call: TRBV2; j_call: TRBJ1-2; cdr3_nt: TGTGCCAGCAGTGCGACAGGCGTCTACACCTTC; cdr3_aa: CASSATGVYTF
d_call: TRBD2; clone_size: -; v_call: TRBV7-2; j_call: TRBJ2-7; cdr3_nt: TGTGCCAGCAGCTTAGGTCCGCGACTAGCGGGGGGCCCGTACGAGCAGTACTTC; cdr3_aa: CASSLGPRLAGGPYEQYF
d_call: -; clone_size: -; v_call: TRBV6-2/TRBV6-3; j_call: TRBJ1-5; cdr3_nt: TGTGCCAGCAGTTACGCCACCTTAACAGGGACTCAGCCCCAGCATTTT; cdr3_aa: CASSYATLTGTQPQHF
d_call: TRBD1; clone_size: -; v_call: TRBV11-2; j_call: TRBJ1-2; cdr3_nt: TGTGCCAGCAGCATTACAGGGGACTATGGCTACACCTTC; cdr3_aa: CASSITGDYGYTF
d_call: -; clone_size: once; v_call: TRBV2; j_call: TRBJ1-3; cdr3_nt: TGTGCCAGCAGGATTAGCCTTGGAAACACCATATATTTT; cdr3_aa: CASRISLGNTIYF
d_call: TRBD1; clone_size: -; v_call: TRBV27; j_call: TRBJ1-2; cdr3_nt: TGTGCCAGCAGTTCCCCGGACAGGGGGGGAGGCTACACCTTC; cdr3_aa: CASSSPDRGGGYTF
d_call: TRBD1; clone_size: once; v_call: TRBV6-5; j_call: TRBJ1-1; cdr3_nt: TGTGCCAGCAGTTACCCAGGGACAGATGAAGCTTTCTTT; cdr3_aa: CASSYPGTDEAFF
d_call: TRBD1; clone_size: -; v_call: TRBV4-1; j_call: TRBJ1-6; cdr3_nt: TGCGCCAGCAGCCAAGAAGTGACAGGGGAATCACCCCTCCACTTT; cdr3_aa: CASSQEVTGESPLHF
d_call: -; clone_size: -; v_call: TRBV2; j_call: TRBJ2-7; cdr3_nt: TGTGCCACCGGGAGCGGCTTAACCTACAAGCAGTACTTC; cdr3_aa: CATGSGLTYKQYF
d_call: -; clone_size: -; v_call: TRBV2; j_call: TRBJ1-2; cdr3_nt: TGTGCCAGCAGTGACGCAGGGGTCAGGGGCTACACCTTC; cdr3_aa: CASSDAGVRGYTF
d_call: TRBD1; clone_size: once; v_call: TRBV23-1; j_call: TRBJ1-6; cdr3_nt: TGCGCCAGCAGTCTTGACAGGGAGAGCTCCTATAATTCACCCCTCCACTTT; cdr3_aa: CASSLDRESSYNSPLHF
d_call: -; clone_size: -; v_call: TRBV5-6; j_call: TRBJ1-1; cdr3_nt: TGTGCCAGCAGCTTGGTGGGGGACACAGGGAACACTGAAGCTTTCTTT; cdr3_aa: CASSLVGDTGNTEAFF
d_call: -; clone_size: -; v_call: TRBV11-3; j_call: TRBJ1-1; cdr3_nt: TGTGCCAGCACCCAATTGGGGCCAAGAGGAGGCGTAGCTTTCTTT; cdr3_aa: CASTQLGPRGGVAFF
d_call: TRBD1; clone_size: -; v_call: TRBV5-4; j_call: TRBJ1-1; cdr3_nt: TGTGCCAGCAGCCACAGGACCCAGGGGGTCACTGAAGCTTTCTTT; cdr3_aa: CASSHRTQGVTEAFF
d_call: TRBD1; clone_size: -; v_call: TRBV18; j_call: TRBJ1-3; cdr3_nt: TGTGCCAGCTCACCAACACAGGGGATCGGAAACACCATATATTTT; cdr3_aa: CASSPTQGIGNTIYF
d_call: TRBD1; clone_size: -; v_call: TRBV7-2; j_call: TRBJ1-2; cdr3_nt: TGTGCCAGCAGACCGACAGGGGGCGGTCCGAACTATGGCTACACCTTC; cdr3_aa: CASRPTGGGPNYGYTF
d_call: TRBD1; clone_size: -; v_call: TRBV12-3/TRBV12-4; j_call: TRBJ1-5; cdr3_nt: TGTGCCAGCAGTCAGGGGGGTAGTCAGCCCCAGCATTTT; cdr3_aa: CASSQGGSQPQHF
d_call: -; clone_size: -; v_call: TRBV29-1; j_call: TRBJ1-2; cdr3_nt: TGCAGCGTTGATACGGCAGACTATGGCTACACCTTC; cdr3_aa: CSVDTADYGYTF
d_call: TRBD2; clone_size: -; v_call: TRBV5-4; j_call: TRBJ2-3; cdr3_nt: TGTGCCAGCAGTTTTCGGGGGGTGACAGATACGCAGTATTTT; cdr3_aa: CASSFRGVTDTQYF
d_call: TRBD2; clone_size: -; v_call: TRBV29-1; j_call: TRBJ2-5; cdr3_nt: TGCAGCGCAAGACTAGCGGGGGGAGAGACCCAGTACTTC; cdr3_aa: CSARLAGGETQYF
d_call: -; clone_size: -; v_call: TRBV19; j_call: TRBJ1-5; cdr3_nt: TGTGCCAGTAGTATAAGGTCGGGTTTTGGCAATCAGCCCCAGCATTTT; cdr3_aa: CASSIRSGFGNQPQHF
d_call: -; clone_size: -; v_call: TRBV11-2; j_call: TRBJ1-1; cdr3_nt: TGTGCCAGCAGCCCGGACTGGATTGACATTGAAGCTTTCTTT; cdr3_aa: CASSPDWIDIEAFF
d_call: -; clone_size: -; v_call: TRBV4-1; j_call: TRBJ2-3; cdr3_nt: TGCGCCAGCAGCCAAAGAGTGCAGGGGTCAGATACGCAGTATTTT; cdr3_aa: CASSQRVQGSDTQYF
d_call: -; clone_size: -; v_call: TRBV2; j_call: TRBJ1-5; cdr3_nt: TGTGCCAGCAGTGATACAGCCCAGCTTCAGCCCCAGCATTTT; cdr3_aa: CASSDTAQLQPQHF
d_call: -; clone_size: -; v_call: TRBV6-5; j_call: TRBJ1-6; cdr3_nt: TGTGCCAGCAGTTACCGGGGTTCACCCCTCCACTTT; cdr3_aa: CASSYRGSPLHF
d_call: -; clone_size: few; v_call: TRBV3-1/TRBV3-2; j_call: TRBJ2-7; cdr3_nt: TGTGCCAGCAGCCAGTGCGGGGCGGCCTACGAGCAGTACTTC; cdr3_aa: CASSQCGAAYEQYF
d_call: -; clone_size: -; v_call: TRBV9; j_call: TRBJ1-2; cdr3_nt: TGTGCCAGCAGCGTAGCTACGGAGCAGGGCCAAGGGGACGGCTACACCTTC; cdr3_aa: CASSVATEQGQGDGYTF
d_call: TRBD1; clone_size: -; v_call: TRBV7-2; j_call: TRBJ1-5; cdr3_nt: TGTGCCAGCAGCTTGCTGGCCGGGACAGGGTTGAAAAGCAATCAGCCCCAGCATTTT; cdr3_aa: CASSLLAGTGLKSNQPQHF
d_call: -; clone_size: -; v_call: TRBV4-2; j_call: TRBJ2-7; cdr3_nt: TGTGCCAGCAGCGAGAGGGCAGGAGGGGACTACGAGCAGTACTTC; cdr3_aa: CASSERAGGDYEQYF
d_call: -; clone_size: once; v_call: TRBV3-1/TRBV3-2; j_call: TRBJ1-3; cdr3_nt: TGTGCCAGCAGCCAAGATATTCCCCGCGCCTTTCCCATATATTTT; cdr3_aa: CASSQDIPRAFPIYF
d_call: TRBD1; clone_size: -; v_call: TRBV7-9; j_call: TRBJ2-2; cdr3_nt: TGTGCCAGCAGCTCTTTACAGGGGTCCGGGGAGCTGTTTTTT; cdr3_aa: CASSSLQGSGELFF
d_call: -; clone_size: -; v_call: TRBV7-9; j_call: TRBJ2-3; cdr3_nt: TGTGCCAGCAGCTTACCCTACGGTGGGGTACTACTCACAGATACGCAGTATTTT; cdr3_aa: CASSLPYGGVLLTDTQYF
d_call: -; clone_size: -; v_call: TRBV7-9; j_call: TRBJ1-2; cdr3_nt: TGTGCCAGCAGCTTAGAGGTGACAGGAAAGACCTTC; cdr3_aa: CASSLEVTGKTF
d_call: -; clone_size: -; v_call: TRBV3-1/TRBV3-2; j_call: TRBJ2-6; cdr3_nt: TGTGCCAGCAGCCAAGAAACCCTACGGGCTGTTGGGGCCAACGTCCTGACTTTC; cdr3_aa: CASSQETLRAVGANVLTF
d_call: -; clone_size: -; v_call: TRBV27; j_call: TRBJ1-2; cdr3_nt: TGTGCCAGCAGTTTAATGGGGGGAAGCTATGGCTACACCTTC; cdr3_aa: CASSLMGGSYGYTF
d_call: -; clone_size: -; v_call: TRBV4-3; j_call: TRBJ1-2; cdr3_nt: TGCGCCAGCAGCCAAGATACGACAGACTATGGCTACACCTTC; cdr3_aa: CASSQDTTDYGYTF
d_call: TRBD1; clone_size: -; v_call: TRBV9; j_call: TRBJ1-5; cdr3_nt: TGTGCCAGCAGCGGCCGACAGGGGAATAGCAATCAGCCCCAGCATTTT; cdr3_aa: CASSGRQGNSNQPQHF
d_call: TRBD2; clone_size: -; v_call: TRBV19; j_call: TRBJ2-1; cdr3_nt: TGTGCCAGTAGTATTGGCCGGGGGGGCGGTGAGCAGTTCTTC; cdr3_aa: CASSIGRGGGEQFF
d_call: TRBD2; clone_size: few; v_call: TRBV6-5; j_call: TRBJ2-2; cdr3_nt: TGTGCCAGCAATCCGGCGGGGGTGAACACCGGGGAGCTGTTTTTT; cdr3_aa: CASNPAGVNTGELFF
d_call: -; clone_size: -; v_call: TRBV19; j_call: TRBJ1-5; cdr3_nt: TGTGCCAGTAGTCGGGCAGCTTATCAGCCCCAGCATTTT; cdr3_aa: CASSRAAYQPQHF
d_call: -; clone_size: few; v_call: TRBV19; j_call: TRBJ1-1; cdr3_nt: TGTGCCAGTAGTATATTAGGGGACGGATACACTGAAGCTTTCTTT; cdr3_aa: CASSILGDGYTEAFF
d_call: -; clone_size: -; v_call: TRBV5-1; j_call: TRBJ2-7; cdr3_nt: TGCGCCAGCAGCTTGGAGTTAGGCTACGAGCAGTACTTC; cdr3_aa: CASSLELGYEQYF
d_call: -; clone_size: -; v_call: TRBV6-5; j_call: TRBJ2-2; cdr3_nt: TGTGCCAGCAGTTACTCACACGGGTACACCGGGGAGCTGTTTTTT; cdr3_aa: CASSYSHGYTGELFF
d_call: -; clone_size: -; v_call: TRBV5-4; j_call: TRBJ1-1; cdr3_nt: TGTGCCAGCAGCAAACAGGTGATGAACACTGAAGCTTTCTTT; cdr3_aa: CASSKQVMNTEAFF
d_call: TRBD1; clone_size: -; v_call: TRBV7-8; j_call: TRBJ1-5; cdr3_nt: TGTGCCAGCAGCTTTGACAGGGGACAGCCCCAGCATTTT; cdr3_aa: CASSFDRGQPQHF
d_call: -; clone_size: few; v_call: TRBV27; j_call: TRBJ1-6; cdr3_nt: TGTGCCAGCAGTCTCACAGCCGATAATTCACCCCTCCACTTT; cdr3_aa: CASSLTADNSPLHF